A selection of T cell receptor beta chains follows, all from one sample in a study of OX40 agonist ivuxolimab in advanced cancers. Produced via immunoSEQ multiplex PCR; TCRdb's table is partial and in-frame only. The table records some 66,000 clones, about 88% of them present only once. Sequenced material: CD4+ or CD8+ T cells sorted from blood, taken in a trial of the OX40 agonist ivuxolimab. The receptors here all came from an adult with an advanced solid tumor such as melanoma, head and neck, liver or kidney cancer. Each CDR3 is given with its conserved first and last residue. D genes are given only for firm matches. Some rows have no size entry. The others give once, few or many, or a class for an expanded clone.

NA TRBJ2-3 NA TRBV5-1 TGCGCCAGCAGCAGCCCGCAGGGCCCAGATACGCAGTATTTT CASSSPQGPDTQYF
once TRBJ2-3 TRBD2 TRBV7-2 TGTGCCAGCAGCTTAGAGCGGGAGGGCCGTTACACAGATACGCAGTATTTT CASSLEREGRYTDTQYF
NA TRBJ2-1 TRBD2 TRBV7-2 TGTGCCAGCAGGGGACTAGCGGGAGGGAGCGCAACCTACAATGAGCAGTTCTTC CASRGLAGGSATYNEQFF
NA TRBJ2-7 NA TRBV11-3 TGTGCCAGCAGCTTAGATGGGGACAACTACGAGCAGTACTTC CASSLDGDNYEQYF
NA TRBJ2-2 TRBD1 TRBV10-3 TGTGCCTCCTCCGGGACAGGGTTCACCGGGGAGCTGTTTTTT CASSGTGFTGELFF
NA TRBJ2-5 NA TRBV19 TGTGCCAGTAGTATTCGTCGGTCAGAGACCCAGTACTTC CASSIRRSETQYF
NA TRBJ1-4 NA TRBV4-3 TGCGCCAGCAGCCAAGCCAAGACGTTCCCTAATGAAAAACTGTTTTTT CASSQAKTFPNEKLFF
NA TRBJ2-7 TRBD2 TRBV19 TGTGCCAGTAGTATAGCGCGGACTAGCGCCTACGAGCAGTACTTC CASSIARTSAYEQYF
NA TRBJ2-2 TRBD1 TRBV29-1 TGCAGCGTTGTACGGGACAGGGACGGGGAGCTGTTTTTT CSVVRDRDGELFF
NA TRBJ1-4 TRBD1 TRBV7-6 TGTGCCAGCAGCTCCCGGCTGGACAGGACAACTAATGAAAAACTGTTTTTT CASSSRLDRTTNEKLFF
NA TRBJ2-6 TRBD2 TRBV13 TGTGCCAGCAGCGCCGCTCTTCCGCCGGGAGGGCCTCTATCTGGGGCCAACGTCCTGACTTTC CASSAALPPGGPLSGANVLTF
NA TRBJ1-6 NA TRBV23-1 TGCGCCAGCAGCCGTATCCTCCCCTTAACTACGGGACGGAGCTCCTATAATTCACCCCTCCACTTT CASSRILPLTTGRSSYNSPLHF
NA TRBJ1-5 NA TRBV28 TGTGCCAGCAGTTTCGGGTTGGGAAATCAGCCCCAGCATTTT CASSFGLGNQPQHF
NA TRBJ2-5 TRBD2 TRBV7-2 TGTGCCAGCAGCCTACTTCTAGCGGGAGGGCGGGGTGAGACCCAGTACTTC CASSLLLAGGRGETQYF
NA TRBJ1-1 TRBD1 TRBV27 TGTGCCAGCAGTTTAGGGGGTCCCGGGACAGGAGTACCAGCTTTCTTT CASSLGGPGTGVPAFF
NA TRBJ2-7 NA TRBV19 TGTGCCAGTAGTTCGAACAGGGCTGCCTACGAGCAGTACTTC CASSSNRAAYEQYF
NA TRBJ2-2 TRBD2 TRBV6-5 TGTGCCAGCAGTTCCCGAGGTAGCGGGGGCACCGGGGAGCTGTTTTTT CASSSRGSGGTGELFF
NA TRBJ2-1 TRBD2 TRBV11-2 TGTGCCAGCAGCCAACTAGCGGGGAGCTCCTACAATGAGCAGTTCTTC CASSQLAGSSYNEQFF
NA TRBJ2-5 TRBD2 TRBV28 TGTGCCAGCAGTTCCGGCCCGGACTCTGCGGGGGAGGCCCAGTACTTC CASSSGPDSAGEAQYF
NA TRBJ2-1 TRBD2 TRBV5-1 TGCGCCAGCAGCTTGGTTAGCGGGAGGGAACAGGAGCAGTTCTTC CASSLVSGREQEQFF
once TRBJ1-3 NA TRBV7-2 TGTGCCAGCAATCAAGGAGATGGAAACACCATATATTTT CASNQGDGNTIYF
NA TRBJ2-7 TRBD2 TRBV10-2 TGCGCCAGCAGAGTTAGCGGGAGTGCCTACGAGCAGTACTTC CASRVSGSAYEQYF
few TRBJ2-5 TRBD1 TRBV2 TGTGCCAGCAGTCCATCCGGGACAGGGGGAAGGGAGACCCAGTACTTC CASSPSGTGGRETQYF
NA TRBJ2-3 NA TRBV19 TGTGCCAGTAGTATGGACAGAGTAAGCACAGATACGCAGTATTTT CASSMDRVSTDTQYF
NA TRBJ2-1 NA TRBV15 TGTGCCACCAGCAGAGTTACTGATGAGCAGTTCTTC CATSRVTDEQFF
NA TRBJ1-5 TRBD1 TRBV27 TGTGCCAGCGGACGACAGGGGAACGTAGGCAATCAGCCCCAGCATTTT CASGRQGNVGNQPQHF
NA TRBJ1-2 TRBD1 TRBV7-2 TGTGCCAGCAGCTCGACCGGGACAGGGGCCAACTATGGCTACACCTTC CASSSTGTGANYGYTF